This T cell receptor beta chain appears in the sequencing data of a study of cytomegalovirus exposure and HLA in healthy donors. V dropped 6 bases and J dropped 2 bases, with 17 bases sitting between them. Germline V gives CDR1 LNHDA, CDR2 SQIVND (reference sequence). This CDR3 is 17 amino acids long. Primers: 60 Vbeta forward and 13 Jbeta reverse. As processed by the authors: Per a later analysis, the number of unique TCR beta chains was around 80 million, of which 9 million to 14 million were shared. Assay used: immunoSEQ multiplex PCR; TCRdb lists only in-frame clones, some missing. V, J and clone size are taken as reported in that table, and D and trimming were inferred from the DNA itself. The table shows under 300,000 clones, with roughly 85% occurring only once. Regarding the study as a whole: In a later analysis, a genetic analysis reported fewer productive-TCR N-insertions in an Asian-associated ancestry cluster than the cohort average.

Note on this clone: The antigen remains undetermined.

The TCR was taken from a man aged 35-49 years in good health and CMV-seropositive. The sample was PBMCs. The chain combines TRBV19 with TRBJ2-6, with D tentatively TRBD1 (5 bases). The CDR3 here is CASRRSREIPGANVLTF. CDR3 in DNA: TGTGCCAGTAGAAGAAGCAGGGAAATCCCTGGGGCCAACGTCCTGACTTTC.